This is a list of T cell receptor beta chains from one sample in a study of control samples from healthy donors and cancer patients. Produced via immunoSEQ multiplex PCR; TCRdb's table is partial and in-frame only. The sample comprises about 110,000 clones, just under 85% of which are singletons, and around 6.6% rests with the top ten. Sequenced input: blood. All receptors come from a young man in good health. The CDR3 runs from the conserved cysteine through the conserved F or W.

v_call,j_call,cdr3_aa
TRBV6-1,TRBJ1-6,CASSELWVSPLHF
TRBV4-2,TRBJ1-1,CASSQGTGTGGTEAFF
TRBV25-1,TRBJ2-2,CASSPGQNTGELFF
TRBV2,TRBJ1-5,CASSANTGDNQPQHF
TRBV11-2,TRBJ2-2,CASRLMYSGGPGELFF
TRBV7-2,TRBJ1-1,CASSRDSSDTEAFF
TRBV2,TRBJ1-2,CASSEGFANYGYTF
TRBV7-9,TRBJ2-1,CASSLDLGQGLNEQFF
TRBV12-3/TRBV12-4,TRBJ2-2,CASTIRGTGELFF
TRBV10-1,TRBJ1-1,CASSDGGTSNTEAFF
TRBV28,TRBJ1-2,CASRTGPGTPYGYTF
TRBV3-1/TRBV3-2,TRBJ2-7,CASSPSSSYEQYF
TRBV7-5,TRBJ1-2,CARSLVGPYGYTF
TRBV7-9,TRBJ2-1,CASSWGGGNYNEQFF
TRBV9,TRBJ2-3,CARSEGGGLTQTDTQYF
TRBV10-3,TRBJ1-2,CAISEAYSASGYTF